The 24 T cell receptor beta chains below all came from one sample that was sequenced in a study of CD8+ T cells in alopecia areata. RNA, once extracted, was reverse transcribed into cDNA for use as the sequencing template. Generated by immunoSEQ multiplex PCR, the TCRdb table keeps only in-frame clones and is missing some. The sample holds 90,000 to 130,000 clones, under 60% seen once. Specimen: NKG2D-low CD8+ T cells sorted from blood. The receptor source for this set is a human donor with alopecia areata.

V usage is TRBV15 and J usage is TRBJ1-2, with D possibly TRBD1 on 5 matching bases. Germline CDR1 is LNHNV and CDR2 is YYDKDF (reference sequence). CDR3 length: 15 residues. V lost 0 bases and J 2 bases, leaving 10 bases between the germline ends. CDR3: CATSRDRVENYGYTF. CDR3 coding DNA: TGTGCCACCAGCAGAGACAGGGTAGAGAACTATGGCTACACCTTC.

The J gene is TRBJ2-5, the V gene TRBV9; 7 positions match TRBD1. There are 15 residues in the CDR3. J gave up 6 bases and V 0 bases, and 8 bases lay outside the gene matches. The germline V gene has CDR1 SGDLS and CDR2 YYNGEE. The CDR3 DNA reads as TGTGCCAGCAGCGTAGGACAGGGAAATTCGAAGACCCAGTACTTC. This codes for CASSVGQGNSKTQYF.

The table lists this clone with a few counts. The chain recombines TRBV9 with TRBJ1-1; D not resolved. Germline V gene lookup returns CDR1 SGDLS and CDR2 YYNGEE. V dropped 3 bases and J dropped 2 bases, with 5 bases sitting between them. The CDR3 spans 12 residues. CDR3 loop: CASSGRNTEAFF. In DNA, the CDR3 is TGTGCCAGCAGCGGTCGTAACACTGAAGCTTTCTTT.

The chain has TRBV7-9 and TRBJ2-5; 9 bases align to TRBD2. The germline V gene encodes CDR1 SEHNR and CDR2 FQNEAQ (reference sequence). Trimming took 0 bases from V and 3 from J; bases not matched to a gene: 2. CDR3 size: 15 residues. The CDR3 DNA follows: TGTGCCAGCAGCTTAGCAGTAGCGGGAGAAGAGACCCAGTACTTC. Translated: CASSLAVAGEETQYF.

This clone has a handful of counts. The J gene is TRBJ2-2, the V gene TRBV28; D may be TRBD1 (6 bases). The CDR3 sequence is 13 residues long. The V end lost 5 bases, the J end lost 6 bases, and 10 bases lay between the germline ends. Germline V lookup: CDR1 MDHEN, CDR2 SYDVKM. CDR3: CASSTDSPGELFF. DNA of the CDR3: TGTGCCAGCAGTACGGACAGTCCCGGGGAGCTGTTTTTT.

This clone has just one count. The rearrangement links TRBV7-2 to TRBJ2-7, with D perhaps TRBD1 (5 bases). The CDR3 loop spans 15 amino acids. CDR1 and CDR2 (germline): SGHTA, FQGNSA. V was clipped by 2 bases and J by 6 bases, with 17 bases between them. Written as DNA, the CDR3 is TGTGCCAGCAGCTTACGAGGAGATAGGGGCGCCGAGCAGTACTTC. Protein product: CASSLRGDRGAEQYF.

This clone has just a few counts. The chain combines TRBV7-9 with TRBJ1-5; 9 nucleotides line up with TRBD1. Germline V CDR1 and CDR2: SEHNR, FQNEAQ (reference sequence). There are 15 residues in the CDR3. The V gene end was trimmed by 4 bases and the J gene end by 6 bases; junction bases not matched to a gene: 7. The CDR3 sequence: CASSSGGQGGQPQHF. CDR3 bases: TGTGCCAGCAGCTCGGGGGGACAGGGCGGTCAGCCCCAGCATTTT.

The chain combines TRBV5-6 with TRBJ2-1; D possibly corresponds to TRBD1 (6 bases). Trimming shortened V by 4 bases and J by 3 bases, and 11 bases separated the two germline ends. The CDR3 sequence is 14 residues long. CDR1 SGHDT and CDR2 YYEEEE come from the germline V gene. The CDR3 sequence is CASSPWTDYNEQFF. The CDR3 DNA follows: TGTGCCAGCAGCCCTTGGACAGACTACAATGAGCAGTTCTTC.

The chain employs TRBV7-2 and TRBJ2-7; possible D gene TRBD2, 6 bases. Between the trimmed V and J ends, which lost 2 bases and 2 bases, there was a span of 13 bases. The CDR3 totals 15 residues. Germline V gene lookup returns CDR1 SGHTA and CDR2 FQGNSA. As DNA, the CDR3 is TGTGCCAGCAGCTTAATAGCGGAAGCCGCCTACGAGCAGTACTTC. Translating it yields CASSLIAEAAYEQYF.

The chain has TRBV28 and TRBJ2-7; D gene ambiguous. CDR1 MDHEN and CDR2 SYDVKM come from the germline V gene. V lost 5 bases to trimming and J lost 2 bases, with 13 bases between them. This CDR3 region has 14 residues. Here the CDR3 reads CASSVPNVPYEQYF. In DNA, the CDR3 is TGTGCCAGCAGTGTCCCAAACGTACCCTACGAGCAGTACTTC.

The gene calls are TRBV6-6 and TRBJ2-5; 10 bases align to TRBD2. V lost 2 bases to trimming and J lost 4 bases; unmatched junction nucleotides: 7. The germline CDR1 and CDR2 sequences are MNHNY and SVGAGI (reference sequence). CDR3 size: 16 residues. The CDR3 coding sequence is TGTGCCAGCAGTTACCAGGGGCTAGCGGGAGTAGAGACCCAGTACTTC. Protein product: CASSYQGLAGVETQYF.

The V gene is TRBV4-2, the J gene TRBJ2-3; D uncertain. The CDR3 sequence is 16 residues long. Germline loops: CDR1 LGHNA, CDR2 YNFKEQ. The V end was cut by 0 bases, the J end by 0 bases, with 10 bases between. The DNA for the CDR3 is TGTGCCAGCAGCCAAGATAGGGCGACTAGCACAGATACGCAGTATTTT. Its translation is CASSQDRATSTDTQYF.

This clone showed up just a few times. The chain is built from TRBV29-1 and TRBJ1-1; weak D call: TRBD1 (5 bases). The CDR3 consists of 11 residues. V gave up 8 bases and J gave up 5 bases, with 12 bases separating them. CDR1 and CDR2 from the germline V gene are SQVTM and ANQGSEA. As DNA, the CDR3 is TGCAGCCTAGGGGAGGGTACTGAAGCTTTCTTT. The encoded protein is CSLGEGTEAFF.

The V and J genes are TRBV27 and TRBJ1-1, with D possibly being TRBD1 (5 bases). The germline gives CDR1 MNHEY, CDR2 SMNVEV (reference sequence). CDR3 length equals 14 residues. V was trimmed by 1 base and J by 6 bases, leaving 12 bases between them. The CDR3: CASSLFGAVSEAFF. The CDR3 DNA is TGTGCCAGCAGTTTATTCGGGGCAGTATCTGAAGCTTTCTTT.

This clone was detected a few times. V usage is TRBV5-6 and J usage is TRBJ2-6, with TRBD1 identical over 7 bases. CDR1 and CDR2 (germline): SGHDT, YYEEEE. This CDR3 is 16 amino acids long. The V gene end was trimmed by 4 bases and the J gene end by 0 bases; junction bases not matched to a gene: 4. In DNA form, the CDR3 reads TGTGCCAGCAGCCCCGGGACAGCCTCTGGGGCCAACGTCCTGACTTTC. Encoded protein: CASSPGTASGANVLTF.

In its sample, this clone was seen a few times. This chain joins TRBV5-4 and TRBJ2-3; D unclear. Germline V gene data show CDR1 as SGHNT and CDR2 as YYREEE (reference sequence). The CDR3 runs to 14 residues. The V end lost 0 bases, the J end lost 6 bases, and 11 bases lay between the germline ends. CDR3 in amino acids: CASSLGPATDTQYF. CDR3 bases: TGTGCCAGCAGCTTGGGACCCGCGACGGATACGCAGTATTTT.

This clone was seen a handful of times. The chain recombines TRBV2 with TRBJ2-7; D is undetermined. Germline values: CDR1 SNHLY, CDR2 FYNNEI. V dropped 4 bases and J dropped 3 bases, with 7 bases sitting between them. The CDR3 has 12 amino acids. The DNA of the CDR3 is TGTGCCAGCAGTGTATTGCTCTACGAGCAGTACTTC. Amino acid sequence: CASSVLLYEQYF. The whole variable domain, remainder taken from reference TRBV2 and TRBJ2-7, is EPEVTQTPSHQVTQMGQEVILRCVPISNHLYFYWYRQILGQKVEFLVSFYNNEISEKSEIFDDQFSVERPDGSNFTLKIRSTKLEDSAMYFCASSVLLYEQYFGPGTRLTVT.

The chain carries TRBV7-6 and TRBJ1-5, with D unclear. V lost 1 base to trimming and J lost 2 bases, with 6 bases between them. Germline V gives CDR1 SGHVS, CDR2 FNYEAQ. The CDR3 extends over 14 amino acids. The CDR3 region has the DNA TGTGCCAGCAGCTTAGAGCGGGGCAATCAGCCCCAGCATTTT. It translates to CASSLERGNQPQHF.

This clone was observed a few times. The rearrangement uses TRBV6-5 and TRBJ2-1; D not resolved. The V end was cut by 8 bases, the J end by 0 bases, with 11 bases between. In germline, CDR1 is MNHEY, CDR2 SVGAGI. The CDR3 spans 14 residues. In DNA, the CDR3 is TGTGCCAGCTCTCTGCGGAGCTCCTACAATGAGCAGTTCTTC. It specifies CASSLRSSYNEQFF.

This clone was detected only a few times. The V call is TRBV6-1, the J call TRBJ2-1; perhaps TRBD2 as D (6 bases). Germline V gene sequence: CDR1 MNHNS, CDR2 SASEGT. V was pared by 5 bases and J by 7 bases, with 12 bases between. There are 13 residues in the CDR3. The CDR3, as DNA: TGTGCCAGCAGTTTCAAGGAGGGTAATGAGCAGTTCTTC. Protein product: CASSFKEGNEQFF.

This clone was counted only a few times. The identical CDR3 is also encoded by other nucleotide sequences in the sample. The chain is built from TRBV27 and TRBJ2-1; the match to TRBD2 covers 7 bases. V lost 3 bases, J lost 7 bases, and 6 bases stayed unmatched. In germline, CDR1 is MNHEY, CDR2 SMNVEV (reference sequence). The CDR3 consists of 14 residues. The CDR3 coding sequence is TGTGCCAGCAGTTTGGGAGGGAGGCGGAATGAGCAGTTCTTC. It yields the protein CASSLGGRRNEQFF.

The V call is TRBV23-1, the J call TRBJ2-3, with D perhaps matching TRBD2 (5 bases). TRBV23-1 is filed as an ORF, its function uncertain. The CDR3 extends over 16 amino acids. Trimming pared 5 bases from V and 1 base from J, leaving 16 bases between. The chain's CDR3 is CASSSSRVKGTDTQYF. The CDR3, as DNA: TGCGCCAGCAGTTCTAGCCGGGTTAAGGGCACAGATACGCAGTATTTT.

The chain links TRBV6-6 to TRBJ1-2; TRBD1 aligns across 7 bases. After removal of 6 bases from V and 4 bases from J, the junction contained 8 bases not matched to a gene. CDR1 and CDR2 from the germline V gene are MNHNY and SVGAGI (reference sequence). The CDR3 has 14 amino acids. The CDR3 here is CASSKERDSYGYTF. The CDR3 DNA reads as TGTGCCAGCAGCAAGGAAAGGGACAGCTATGGCTACACCTTC.

This chain's CDR3 is CASSTTGYEQYF. DNA for the CDR3: TGTGCCAGCAGCACGACGGGCTACGAGCAGTACTTC. The chain recombines TRBV7-8 with TRBJ2-7; D gene unclear. Trimming left V 5 bases short and J 3 bases short, with 8 bases between. Germline V gene data show CDR1 as SGHVS and CDR2 as FQNEAQ. This CDR3 is built from 12 residues.